The 5 T cell receptor beta chains presented below share a single source sample, sequenced in a study of T cell repertoires in cytomegalovirus infection (dated by TCRdb to about 2019). These receptors have no known antigen. The treatment or condition label, as the study defines it: in vitro stimulation with specific CMV peptide epitopes to enrich CMV-specific T cells. The listed sequencing device is Illumina HiSeq 1500. TCRdb cleaned the public reads at Q25 with fastp, built clones with MiXCR and kept in-frame beta chains. Each CDR3 protein gets just one entry, which takes the most common genes and DNA from the rows behind it. The sample table contains a few hundred thousand distinct CDR3 sequences; only one count was recorded for roughly 43% of them. In total, the top ten clones hold 48% of the sample. This specimen consisted of cultured PBMCs, obtained from culture after CMV antigen stimulation. These receptors all come from a human donor in good health (CMV status not recorded). Some clones in this sample may be carry-over from other donors' samples.

The chain couples TRBV11-2 to TRBJ1-4; D not certain. Trimming removed 2 bases at V and 15 bases at J, with 19 bases between. Germline V gene sequence: CDR1 SGHAT, CDR2 FQNNGV. This CDR3 contains 14 residues. For the CDR3, the DNA is TGTGCCAGCAGCTTACCCCACCCCCCCAGTGTGTTGTTTTTT. It translates to CASSLPHPPSVLFF.

V usage is TRBV7-8 and J usage is TRBJ1-5; no clear D. Germline CDR1 and CDR2: SGHVS and FQNEAQ. This CDR3 comprises 16 residues. V was shortened by 1 base and J by 4 bases, with 14 bases between the two germline ends. The CDR3 nucleotides are TGTGCCAGCAGCTTAGATGTGGGGTCAAAAAATCAGCCCCAGCATTTT. It encodes CASSLDVGSKNQPQHF.

This clonotype was seen more than once but under ten times. The gene calls are TRBV20-1 and TRBJ2-3, with 11 positions matching TRBD2. The CDR3 runs 14 residues. Per the germline V gene, CDR1 is DFQATT and CDR2 is SNEGSKA (reference sequence). Losses at the gene ends were 7 bases for V and 6 bases for J; bases not matched to a gene: 9. Here the CDR3 reads CSGVLAGGVDTQYF. In nucleotides, the CDR3 is TGCAGTGGCGTGCTAGCGGGGGGAGTGGATACGCAGTATTTT.

This clonotype appeared a single time. The rearrangement joins TRBV19 to TRBJ2-3; no clear D gene. The V gene lost 7 bases and the J gene lost 2 bases, with 7 bases spanning the gap. The germline V gene encodes CDR1 LNHDA and CDR2 SQIVND (reference sequence). The CDR3 extends over 12 amino acids. CDR3 in amino acids: CASKDFTDTQYF. CDR3 in DNA: TGTGCCAGTAAAGACTTCACAGATACGCAGTATTTT.

The chain is built from TRBV7-2 and TRBJ2-1, with 12 bases fitting TRBD2. CDR1 and CDR2 from the germline V gene are SGHTA and FQGNSA. The junction had 6 bases not matched to a gene; V was cut back by 2 bases and J by 10 bases. This CDR3 contains 15 residues. Here the CDR3 reads CASSLSSGGAREQFF. Here the CDR3 DNA reads TGTGCCAGCAGCTTATCTAGCGGGGGGGCCAGGGAGCAGTTCTTC. Supplemented by reference TRBV7-2 and TRBJ2-1, the full variable domain reads GAGVSQSPSNKVTEKGKDVELRCDPISGHTALYWYRQSLGQGLEFLIYFQGNSAPDKSGLPSDRFSAERTGGSVSTLTIQRTQQEDSAVYLCASSLSSGGAREQFFGPGTRLTVL.